The 31 T cell receptor beta chains in this list originate from one sample, sequenced in a study of regulatory T cells in long-lasting Graves disease. Building of the TCR beta libraries involved iRepertoire HTBI primers and Arm-PCR of CDR3 regions. TCRdb ran MiXCR on the multiplex PCR reads and lists one entry per CDR3 protein. The repertoire holds about 430,000 distinct CDR3 sequences, approximately 22% seen once, with roughly an eighth in the top ten. Time point specified: persistent/refractory GD, antithyroid drugs over 5 years with positive TRAb. The TCR library was made from RNA that had been extracted from PBMCs in TRIzol. The sample in question was peripheral blood mononuclear cells (PBMCs), obtained when the disease was refractory, from a patient treated with antithyroid drugs. The source is a female donor with Graves disease.

This clonotype came up many times. This rearrangement joins TRBV28 to TRBJ2-7; TRBD1 matches 9 bases. The junction had 6 bases not matched to a gene; V was cut back by 3 bases and J by 6 bases. The length of the CDR3 is 14 residues. Looked up from germline, CDR1 is MDHEN and CDR2 is SYDVKM. The CDR3 is CASSFTGGMGEQYF. The CDR3 region has the DNA TGTGCCAGCAGTTTCACAGGGGGCATGGGCGAGCAGTACTTC.

The chain combines TRBV14 with TRBJ2-2, with no clear D. This CDR3 comprises 13 residues. Looked up from germline, CDR1 is SGHDN and CDR2 is FVKESK. The V and J ends lost 1 base and 6 bases respectively, with 6 bases between them. The CDR3 loop is CASSQVVPGELFF. As DNA, the CDR3 is TGTGCCAGCAGCCAAGTAGTTCCCGGGGAGCTGTTTTTT.

This clonotype was observed many times. The chain carries TRBV28 and TRBJ2-1; no reliable D call. V lost 5 bases to trimming and J lost 4 bases, with 9 bases between them. Germline V gene lookup returns CDR1 MDHEN and CDR2 SYDVKM. This CDR3 comprises 13 residues. CDR3 in amino acids: CASSPRLYNEQFF. The DNA of the CDR3 is TGTGCCAGCAGTCCCCGACTGTACAATGAGCAGTTCTTC.

There are a few counts of this clonotype. The V call is TRBV24-1, the J call TRBJ2-3, with 8 positions matching TRBD1. The CDR3 has 15 residues. V was pared by 5 bases and J by 3 bases, with 6 bases of the junction left unmatched. Germline CDR1 and CDR2: KGHDR and SFDVKD. In nucleotides, the CDR3 is TGTGCCACCAGTGTCCCGGGACAGGTAACAGATACGCAGTATTTT. Encoded protein: CATSVPGQVTDTQYF.

This CDR3 is CSALGRGGNTEAFF. CDR3 in DNA: TGCAGTGCTCTGGGGCGGGGTGGGAACACTGAAGCTTTCTTT. This chain uses TRBV20-1 with TRBJ1-1; tentative D call: TRBD1 (5 bases). Germline V lookup: CDR1 DFQATT, CDR2 SNEGSKA (reference sequence). The CDR3 is 14 amino acids. With 5 bases removed from V and 1 base from J, the gap between germline ends came to 14 bases.

The chain employs TRBV15 and TRBJ2-3, with 10 positions matching TRBD1. CDR1 and CDR2 from the germline V gene are LNHNV and YYDKDF (reference sequence). This CDR3 is built from 14 residues. With V trimmed by 5 bases and J by 3 bases, 2 bases remained unmatched. This CDR3 is CATSDRGQTDTQYF. CDR3 sequence (DNA): TGTGCCACCAGCGACAGGGGGCAGACAGATACGCAGTATTTT.

This clonotype was picked up many times. The V call is TRBV20-1, the J call TRBJ2-5; 12 nucleotides align to TRBD1. V lost 3 bases, J lost 14 bases, and 16 bases stayed unmatched. The CDR3 totals 15 residues. CDR1 is DFQATT and CDR2 is SNEGSKA in the germline V gene (reference sequence). DNA of the CDR3: TGCAGTGCTAGCCGGAGGGGACAGGGGGCCACAGCCCCATACTTC. As protein: CSASRRGQGATAPYF.

With respect to this clonotype: A far larger clone is a single base away, which makes a read error likely. Given the absence of the conserved phenylalanine or tryptophan at the CDR3 end, a read error is likely. The CDR3 coding sequence is TGTGCCAGCAGCAAAAACACCCTTGGCTACGAGCAGTACTGC. Translating it yields CASSKNTLGYEQYC. The chain couples TRBV6-2 or TRBV6-3 to TRBJ2-5; the D is unclear. The DNA end is a closer match to TRBJ2-7, so the J assignment may be wrong. Looked up from germline, CDR1 is MNHEY and CDR2 is SVGEGT. This CDR3 has 14 amino acids.

This clonotype was detected ten times or more. The chain combines TRBV28 with TRBJ2-5; D unresolved. The CDR3 has 15 residues. CDR1 MDHEN and CDR2 SYDVKM come from the germline V gene. Trimming removed 8 bases from V and 2 bases from J, with 18 bases in between. The CDR3 DNA is TGTGCCAGCCTACCCTACGTGGCACCTCAAGAGACCCAGTACTTC. Translating gives CASLPYVAPQETQYF.

This clonotype appeared a few times. The V and J genes are TRBV29-1 and TRBJ1-1; no definite D call. V gave up 7 bases and J gave up 1 base, with 19 bases separating them. From germline, CDR1 is SQVTM and CDR2 ANQGSEA. The CDR3 length is 15 residues. CDR3 DNA sequence: TGCAGCGCATTGAATTTGGGGTACTCGAACACTGAAGCTTTCTTT. Translation: CSALNLGYSNTEAFF.

There are many counts of this clonotype. The rearrangement links TRBV28 to TRBJ2-7, with TRBD2 matching over 10 bases. The CDR3 has 15 residues. V was pared by 6 bases and J by 4 bases, with 9 bases of the junction left unmatched. The germline V gene encodes CDR1 MDHEN and CDR2 SYDVKM. CDR3 in amino acids: CASSVLAGPKYEQYF. The DNA of the CDR3 is TGTGCCAGCAGCGTACTAGCGGGACCTAAGTACGAGCAGTACTTC.

About this clonotype: A much more abundant neighbour one base away suggests this may be a read error. The V gene is TRBV2, the J gene TRBJ1-5; tentative D call: TRBD1 (5 bases). The germline gives CDR1 SNHLY, CDR2 FYNNEI. This CDR3 is 13 amino acids long. Between the trimmed V and J ends, which lost 4 bases and 3 bases, there was a span of 7 bases. The CDR3 nucleotides are TGTGCCAGCAGTGGACAGCCCAATCAGCCCCAGCATTTT. Protein product: CASSGQPNQPQHF.

This clonotype was found a few times. The rearrangement uses TRBV28 and TRBJ1-1; D gene unclear. Germline-derived CDR1 and CDR2 are MDHEN and SYDVKM. Between the trimmed V and J ends, which lost 2 bases and 7 bases, there was a span of 11 bases. The CDR3 is 13 amino acids. In DNA form, the CDR3 reads TGTGCCAGCAGTTTACCCACCCCCGGTGAAGCTTTCTTT. Translated: CASSLPTPGEAFF.

At least ten counts were recorded for this clonotype. This chain links TRBV28 with TRBJ2-4; TRBD2 is a possible D gene (6 bases). Germline CDR1 is MDHEN and CDR2 is SYDVKM. CDR3 length: 16 residues. The V and J ends lost 5 bases and 1 base respectively, with 15 bases between them. DNA of the CDR3: TGTGCCAGCAGTAAGACTAGTCGGCTGGCCAAAAACATTCAGTACTTC. Translation gives CASSKTSRLAKNIQYF.

In its sample, this clonotype was seen many times. The chain couples TRBV10-3 to TRBJ1-2; D is undetermined. This CDR3 has 14 residues. Trimming pared 4 bases from V and 4 bases from J, leaving 13 bases between. Germline V gives CDR1 ENHRY, CDR2 SYGVKD. CDR3 nucleotides: TGTGCCATCAGTGTTGCCAGCCGGGGCTATGGCTACACCTTC. Its translation is CAISVASRGYGYTF.

This clonotype was observed a few times. V and J are TRBV24-1 and TRBJ2-1; D gene unclear. Trimming cost V 3 bases and J 6 bases, with 2 bases left between them. Germline CDR1 and CDR2: KGHDR and SFDVKD. The CDR3 contains 11 residues. CDR3 residues: CATSDSNEQFF. The CDR3 DNA is TGTGCCACCAGTGATAGCAATGAGCAGTTCTTC.

This clonotype has a single count. The rearrangement uses TRBV30 and TRBJ1-3; a weak D match, TRBD1 (6 bases). V gave up 2 bases and J gave up 1 base, with 15 bases separating them. The CDR3 sequence is 16 residues long. CDR1 is GTSNPN, CDR2 SVGIG, per germline (reference sequence). CDR3 sequence (DNA): TGTGCCTGGAGTTTTACAGGGAGTAGGTCTGGAAACACCATATATTTT. Translating it yields CAWSFTGSRSGNTIYF.

In its sample, this clonotype was seen many times. This sequence joins TRBV28 and TRBJ2-5, with D perhaps matching TRBD1 or TRBD2 (5 bases each). Germline values: CDR1 MDHEN, CDR2 SYDVKM. This CDR3 region has 15 residues. Deletions cut 3 bases from V and 2 bases from J, with 13 bases between. The CDR3 reads CASSFVGAIQETQYF. In DNA, the CDR3 is TGTGCCAGCAGTTTCGTCGGGGCGATTCAAGAGACCCAGTACTTC.

The table lists this clonotype with many counts. This chain's CDR3 is CASSLVSGGMNTEAFF. Here the CDR3 DNA reads TGTGCCAGCAGTTTAGTTTCAGGAGGGATGAACACTGAAGCTTTCTTT. V gene TRBV12-3 or TRBV12-4 combines with J gene TRBJ1-1; no clear D. The CDR3 totals 16 residues. Trimming pared 1 base from V and 0 bases from J, leaving 12 bases between.

The J gene is TRBJ1-1, the V gene TRBV6-1; D is unresolved. V was clipped by 6 bases and J by 4 bases, with 12 bases between them. CDR1 and CDR2 (germline): MNHNS, SASEGT. There are 13 residues in the CDR3. CDR3 coding DNA: TGTGCCAGCAGGGGAGGATTCCTCACTGAAGCTTTCTTT. Translating gives CASRGGFLTEAFF.

This clonotype was observed at least ten times. The rearrangement links TRBV11-2 to TRBJ2-7; D is unclear. CDR1 and CDR2 (germline): SGHAT, FQNNGV. This CDR3 comprises 14 residues. Trimming shortened V by 1 base and J by 3 bases, and 10 bases separated the two germline ends. CDR3 protein: CASSLGASYYEQYF. The CDR3 DNA follows: TGTGCCAGCAGCTTAGGGGCCAGTTACTACGAGCAGTACTTC. The full variable domain, its missing parts supplied by reference TRBV11-2 and TRBJ2-7, is EAGVAQSPRYKIIEKRQSVAFWCNPISGHATLYWYQQILGQGPKLLIQFQNNGVVDDSQLPKDRFSAERLKGVDSTLKIQPAKLEDSAVYLCASSLGASYYEQYFGPGTRLTVT.

The V call is TRBV18, the J call TRBJ1-1; tentative D call: TRBD1 (5 bases). Trimming cost V 3 bases and J 0 bases, with 14 bases left between them. The V gene's germline CDR1 is KGHSH and CDR2 LQKENI. The CDR3 loop spans 16 amino acids. The CDR3 region is CASSPMDTAMNTEAFF. The DNA of the CDR3 is TGTGCCAGCTCACCCATGGACACGGCCATGAACACTGAAGCTTTCTTT.

The sample holds a few counts of this clonotype. The chain links TRBV19 to TRBJ1-1; D ambiguous. Germline CDR1 and CDR2: LNHDA and SQIVND (reference sequence). Trimming pared 6 bases from V and 0 bases from J, leaving 11 bases between. This CDR3 is 14 amino acids long. Here the CDR3 DNA reads TGTGCCAGTAGCATCGGTATACTGAACACTGAAGCTTTCTTT. Translating gives CASSIGILNTEAFF.

Many counts were recorded for this clonotype. The DNA of the CDR3 is TGTGCCAGCAGTGACAGCCCGGACTATGGCTACACCTTC. Amino acid sequence: CASSDSPDYGYTF. The chain combines TRBV12-3 or TRBV12-4 with TRBJ1-2, with a tentative D call TRBD1 (5 bases). With 5 bases removed from V and 3 bases from J, the gap between germline ends came to 10 bases. The CDR3 extends over 13 amino acids.

In this sample, this clonotype turned up many times. The rearrangement links TRBV27 to TRBJ1-1; D is perhaps TRBD1 (6 bases). The CDR3 sequence is 14 residues long. The germline V gene has CDR1 MNHEY and CDR2 SMNVEV (reference sequence). Trimming removed 6 bases at V and 4 bases at J, with 15 bases between. The chain's CDR3 is CASSLGGRFTEAFF. CDR3 nucleotide sequence: TGTGCCAGCAGCCTGGGGGGGCGATTCACTGAAGCTTTCTTT.

In nucleotides, the CDR3 is TGTGCCTGGAGCCCCACGGCTCCCGGGGAGCTGTTTTTT. It encodes CAWSPTAPGELFF. The chain combines TRBV30 with TRBJ2-2; no reliable D call. Looked up from germline, CDR1 is GTSNPN and CDR2 is SVGIG (reference sequence). Trimming took off 3 bases at V and 6 bases at J, with 11 bases between the two ends. The CDR3 runs 13 residues. The full variable domain, its missing parts supplied by reference TRBV30 and TRBJ2-2, is SQTIHQWPATLVQPVGSPLSLECTVEGTSNPNLYWYRQAAGRGLQLLFYSVGIGQISSEVPQNLSASRPQDRQFILSSKKLLLSDSGFYLCAWSPTAPGELFFGEGSRLTVL.

This clonotype was detected many times. The genes are TRBV12-3 or TRBV12-4 and TRBJ2-7; 9 bases are a match to TRBD2. After removal of 5 bases from V and 6 bases from J, the junction contained 17 bases not matched to a gene. The CDR3 spans 17 residues. CDR3 in DNA: TGTGCCAGCAGTCTCTCCCTGGGCGGGAGGGCTGGCTCCGAGCAGTACTTC. Translating gives CASSLSLGGRAGSEQYF.

Many counts were recorded for this clonotype. This rearrangement joins TRBV2 to TRBJ1-2, with no clear D. Germline CDR1 SNHLY, CDR2 FYNNEI. V lost 7 bases and J lost 3, with 9 bases in between. CDR3 length: 12 amino acids. The CDR3 DNA is TGTGCCAGCACCAGACAAGACTATGGCTACACCTTC. Its translation is CASTRQDYGYTF.

This clonotype was found a few times. This sequence joins TRBV27 and TRBJ2-2; possibly TRBD2 for D (5 bases). The germline V gene encodes CDR1 MNHEY and CDR2 SMNVEV (reference sequence). The CDR3 loop spans 15 amino acids. V shed 3 bases and J shed 6 bases, with 14 bases lying between them. Written as DNA, the CDR3 is TGTGCCAGCAGTTTGGAAGGGAGCTGGGCCGGGGAGCTGTTTTTT. Protein product: CASSLEGSWAGELFF.

This clonotype has more than one count but fewer than ten. The chain links TRBV7-6 to TRBJ2-1, with 10 bases aligning to TRBD2. This CDR3 region has 18 residues. V was pared by 2 bases and J by 5 bases, with 12 bases of the junction left unmatched. Germline V lookup: CDR1 SGHVS, CDR2 FNYEAQ. Here the CDR3 DNA reads TGTGCCAGCAGCTTAACCCCTTGGAGCGGGAGGGGAGACAATGAGCAGTTCTTC. Its translation: CASSLTPWSGRGDNEQFF.

The table lists this clonotype with many counts. The chain employs TRBV12-3 or TRBV12-4 and TRBJ2-2; 9 bases line up with TRBD2. Trimming at V came to 6 bases and at J to 1 base, leaving 3 bases not matched to a gene. The CDR3 covers 15 residues. CDR3 nucleotides: TGTGCCAGCAGCCCGACTAGCGGGAACACCGGGGAGCTGTTTTTT. Its translation: CASSPTSGNTGELFF.